The present TCR beta chain was sequenced within a study of Ad26.COV2.S vaccination and SARS-CoV-2 variants (dated by TCRdb to the early 2020s). At the level of the whole study: Donors in the vaccine arm were drawn from COV1001, a phase I-IIa trial of Ad26.COV2.S in healthy adults that was multicentre, randomized, double-blind and placebo-controlled. Blinding of investigators to trial group allocation was maintained during experiments and outcome assessment. Participants in the trial were split at random into five groups of five each, receiving low-dose or high-dose Ad26.COV2.S once or twice, or else placebo on both occasions. The TCR-sequenced set comprised approximately 32 samples: around 20 Ad26.COV2.S vaccine recipients, 5 placebo recipients and 8 SARS-CoV-2 convalescent individuals. TCRbeta repertoire sequencing served as the tool for gauging how specific and how broad the SARS-CoV-2-reactive T cell receptors were following Ad26.COV2.S vaccination. Ad26.COV2.S was given intramuscularly at 5x10^10 or 1x10^11 viral particles, as a single shot or as two shots 56 days apart.

The treatment or condition label of this sample denotes: 19 received Ad26.COV2.S at low or high dose, single or two shots; about 5 received placebo; per-sample allocation not given. For vaccine and placebo recipients, repertoires were sequenced using samples collected on day 63 after the first injection. Cohort 1b enrolled 25 to 30 adults aged 18-55 years at a single site in Boston, USA, between 29 July and 7 August 2020. Ad26.COV2.S was a replication-incompetent adenovirus type 26 vector expressing a prefusion-stabilized SARS-CoV-2 spike protein from the original Wuhan strain. The immunoSEQ Assay was the method used to sequence TCRbeta CDR3 regions. After extraction, genomic DNA underwent amplification by bias-controlled multiplex PCR, followed by high-throughput sequencing. Regarding the original processing steps: To quantify the absolute abundance of every unique TCRbeta CDR3 region, sequences were collapsed and filtered. T cell fraction was estimated by normalizing TCRbeta template counts to usable DNA, which was measured by amplifying reference genes present in all nucleated cells. Repertoire TCRs were annotated as SARS-CoV-2-specific when V gene, CDR3 amino acid sequence and J gene were exactly matched to a known reactive TCR set. The reference SARS-CoV-2 TCR set came from MIRA and was filtered for enrichment in COVID-19-positive ImmuneCODE repertoires, removing public or cross-reactive TCRs. Based on the MIRA antigens, annotated TCRs were further analysed at the level of specific ORF or position within ORF. Breadth was defined as the number of annotated unique rearrangements divided by the total number of unique productive rearrangements, and depth was defined as the summed frequency of the annotated unique rearrangements. Two-sided Wilcoxon rank-sum tests were used to compare TCR breadth between groups. Sourced from immuneACCESS, this table was stored by TCRdb with only in-frame sequences that have V and J called. A share of the clones is absent; for the studies checked, an unresolved V gene accounts for under half, and the remainder has no known explanation. D and trimming come from the DNA, and the V and J calls and clone size come from that table. For this sample there are 350,000 to 450,000 clones; around 89% appear just once. Under 2% of the sample is held by the ten biggest clonotypes.

The CDR3 has 14 amino acids, counting the end cysteine and phenylalanine. Only the CDR3 portion is preserved as DNA: 42 bases, with reading frame beginning at the first base. The germline V gene (reference sequence) supplies CDR1 MNHNY and CDR2 SVGAGI. The V end loses 4 bases and the J end loses 6 bases, and a stretch of 13 bases separates them. Summary of the overall study and its limitations: According to the authors, total T cell responses may have been underestimated by the TCR breadth and depth analyses. The study was not powered for comparison of responses between vaccine doses or regimens. After vaccination, substantial breadth of spike-specific CD8+ and CD4+ T cell responses was reported. Higher spike-specific TCR breadth was observed in Ad26.COV2.S recipients than in placebo recipients (P = 0.0014). Vaccine and placebo recipients had similar non-spike TCR breadth, a finding consistent with the vaccine containing only spike.

Remarks on this clone: There is no known antigen for this receptor. No clone much larger than this one lies a single base away; base qualities are absent.

The chain joins TRBV6-6 to TRBJ2-1; the D gene assignment is ambiguous. This clonotype was obtained from a person aged 18-60 years who received the Ad26.COV2.S COVID-19 vaccine or a placebo. The sample in question was peripheral blood, obtained in a trial of Ad26.COV2.S vaccine versus placebo. For the CDR3, the sequence is CASSSGPLPNEQFF. In nucleotide form, the sequence is TGTGCCAGCAGTTCCGGGCCCCTGCCCAATGAGCAGTTCTTC.